This TCR beta chain was found in a study of shared clonotypes between healthy human individuals. The CDR3 extends over 14 amino acids. Losses at the gene ends were 2 bases for V and 4 bases for J; bases not matched to a gene: 0. CDR1 ENHRY and CDR2 SYGVKD come from the germline V gene. The repertoire was sequenced with immunoSEQ multiplex PCR; TCRdb's copy has only in-frame clones and lacks some. The sample includes 850,000 to 1,100,000 clones, approximately 77% seen only once; the top ten take roughly 0.82%. Regarding this clone: Other nucleotide sequences in the sample specify the same CDR3.

The chain combines TRBV10-3 with TRBJ1-5, with 9 bases that match TRBD1. Sequenced sample: memory CD4+ T cells from PBMCs. Subset indicated: CD45RA-negative fraction. This TCR was recovered from a man aged 18 to 29 in good health. Some clones in this sample may be carry-over from other donors' samples. The CDR3 spells CAISEGQGNQPQHF. CDR3 coding DNA: TGTGCCATCAGTGAGGGACAGGGGAATCAGCCCCAGCATTTT.